This T cell receptor beta chain was profiled in a study of T-cell reconstitution after alpha-beta-depleted transplantation in children. A TCRbeta library incorporating unique molecular identifiers was prepared. TCRdb recomputed calls from the PCR reads with MiXCR, one row per CDR3 protein. Here the sample spans hundreds of thousands of distinct CDR3 sequences, roughly 15% being singletons. This clonotype was counted ten times or more. This CDR3 is built from 13 residues. Germline V CDR1 and CDR2: DFQATT, SNEGSKA (reference sequence). This receptor was obtained from a human donor who donated a stem cell graft to a child with acute myeloid leukemia. The sequencing here drew on PBMCs from the stem cell graft donor, taken from the stem cell graft. The rearrangement links TRBV20-1 to TRBJ1-3, with D unresolved. For the CDR3, the DNA is TGCGGGCGGTTAGGGAGCTCTGGAAACACCATATATTTT. Its translation: CGRLGSSGNTIYF.